This T cell receptor beta chain was found in a study of blood T cell repertoires in COVID-19. About the study: Samples of COVID-19 (acute and convalescent) were obtained from the United States, Italy and Spain. Sample material is recorded as cDNA or gDNA derived from T cells, B-cell-depleted T cells, or PBMCs.

Repertoires were generated with immunoSEQ multiplex PCR, while TCRdb's copy carries only in-frame clones and drops some. This sample has under 350,000 clones; approximately 88% occur once, and the top ten carry around 2.1%. CDR1 and CDR2 (germline): SGHTA, FQGNSA. After removal of 5 bases from V and 10 bases from J, the junction contained 16 bases not matched to a gene. This CDR3 is built from 16 residues. This sequence joins TRBV7-2 and TRBJ1-4; TRBD1 aligns across 7 bases. The sequence came from a middle-aged man with acute or convalescent COVID-19. What was sequenced was peripheral blood. CDR3 region: CASSPPGQRGLGKLFF. Here the CDR3 DNA reads TGTGCCAGCAGCCCTCCGGGACAGCGAGGCCTCGGAAAACTGTTTTTT.